This T cell receptor (beta chain) was retrieved from a study of cytomegalovirus exposure and HLA in healthy donors. With 60 Vbeta and 13 Jbeta primers, the PCR was carried out. Method: immunoSEQ multiplex PCR; TCRdb's copy keeps in-frame clones and lacks some. Counted here are some 110,000 clones, less than 85% occurring once; the ten biggest clones make up 16%. Study-level points and caveats: Sequencing depth roughly uniform across donors was assumed in presence/absence analyses. Researchers reportedly found TCR beta sequences accurately predicted most subjects' HLA-A and HLA-B alleles.

This CDR3 spans 15 amino acids. V lost 11 bases and J 0 bases, leaving 18 bases between the germline ends. Germline V gives CDR1 ENHRY, CDR2 SYGVKD. In the case of this clone: Its antigen is still unknown.

The sequence was obtained from a man aged 50 to 59 in good health and CMV-seropositive. Sequenced input: PBMCs. J is TRBJ2-3 and V is TRBV10-3; D is ambiguous. The CDR3 is CAVLDRGSSTDTQYF. In DNA, the CDR3 is TGTGCCGTCTTGGATAGAGGCTCTAGCACAGATACGCAGTATTTT.